Listed below are T cell receptor beta chains from one sample, sequenced in a study of blood T cell repertoires in COVID-19. The table came from immunoSEQ multiplex PCR; TCRdb's copy has only in-frame clones and leaves some out. The sample lists a few hundred thousand clones, over 75% occurring once. Material for sequencing was PBMCs or T cells enriched from blood (not recorded which). All receptors derive from a man aged 25 to 45 who had recovered from COVID-19. Each CDR3 is given with its conserved first and last residue. The order of the fields is clone size, V gene, D gene, J gene, CDR3 protein, CDR3 DNA. D genes are given only for firm matches. Rows may omit the clone size; those that give it use once, few, many or a size class.

>NA|TRBV5-1|NA|TRBJ1-1
CASSLAGGRIGDTEAFF
TGCGCCAGCAGCTTGGCCGGTGGCAGAATAGGGGACACTGAAGCTTTCTTT
>NA|TRBV7-9|NA|TRBJ2-3
CASSLPGGTDTQYF
TGTGCCAGCAGCCTCCCGGGGGGCACAGATACGCAGTATTTT
>NA|TRBV5-4|NA|TRBJ2-7
CASSKAGYSYEQYF
TGTGCCAGCAGCAAAGCAGGGTACTCCTACGAGCAGTACTTC
>NA|TRBV4-1|NA|TRBJ1-6
CASSQFQVPFYNSPLHF
TGCGCCAGCAGCCAATTTCAGGTTCCCTTTTATAATTCACCCCTCCACTTT
>NA|TRBV15|NA|TRBJ1-1
CATSRDRKGGTEAFF
TGTGCCACCAGCAGAGATCGGAAAGGGGGCACTGAAGCTTTCTTT
>NA|TRBV2|NA|TRBJ1-5
CASQGQFNQPQHF
TGTGCCAGCCAAGGACAGTTCAATCAGCCCCAGCATTTT
>NA|TRBV3-1/TRBV3-2|NA|TRBJ2-3
CASSQGGGVTDTQYF
TGTGCCAGCAGCCAAGGAGGGGGGGTTACAGATACGCAGTATTTT
>NA|TRBV7-8|NA|TRBJ1-1
CASSSPPRANEAFF
TGTGCCAGCAGCTCACCACCGAGAGCTAACGAAGCTTTCTTT
>once|TRBV14|TRBD1|TRBJ2-3
CASSLSRDRVWTDTQYF
TGTGCCAGCAGCCTATCGAGGGACAGGGTGTGGACAGATACGCAGTATTTT
>NA|TRBV5-1|NA|TRBJ1-4
CASSSYRNPNEKLFF
TGCGCCAGCAGCTCATACAGGAACCCCAATGAAAAACTGTTTTTT
>few|TRBV11-1|NA|TRBJ2-5
CASSPTANQETQYF
TGTGCCAGCAGCCCTACAGCAAACCAAGAGACCCAGTACTTC
>few|TRBV7-3|NA|TRBJ1-1
CASSFSGGAGEAFF
TGTGCCAGCAGTTTTTCGGGAGGGGCGGGTGAAGCTTTCTTT
>NA|TRBV18|NA|TRBJ2-3
CASSAGVGDTQYF
TGTGCCAGCTCGGCAGGGGTGGGAGATACGCAGTATTTT
>NA|TRBV19|NA|TRBJ2-7
CASSIYGDYEQYF
TGTGCCAGTAGTATTTATGGAGACTACGAGCAGTACTTC
>NA|TRBV7-2|TRBD1|TRBJ2-2
CASSLVLTGAGELFF
TGTGCCAGCAGCTTAGTTCTTACAGGGGCCGGGGAGCTGTTTTTT
>NA|TRBV9|NA|TRBJ1-2
CASSEGGLTGGYTF
TGTGCCAGCAGCGAAGGGGGACTAACTGGTGGCTACACCTTC
>NA|TRBV28|NA|TRBJ1-2
CASSLVQGFRDYGYTF
TGTGCCAGCAGTTTGGTTCAGGGATTCCGGGACTATGGCTACACCTTC
>NA|TRBV6-5|NA|TRBJ2-7
CASSYSRGGTYEQYF
TGTGCCAGCAGTTACTCGAGGGGCGGGACCTACGAGCAGTACTTC
>NA|TRBV11-1|TRBD1|TRBJ2-7
CASSPRSSGQGEQYF
TGTGCCAGCAGCCCTAGAAGTTCGGGACAGGGCGAGCAGTACTTC